The 29 T cell receptor beta chains given below trace back to one sample, sequenced in a study of cytomegalovirus exposure and HLA in healthy donors (dated by TCRdb to about 2017). The method behind the library was the immunoSEQ multiplex PCR assay. The multiplex PCR relied on a mix of 60 forward primers for TCR Vbeta segments and 13 reverse primers for TCR Jbeta segments. This is the immuneACCESS table as TCRdb keeps it, with only in-frame sequences that have V and J called. A part of the clones is gone; compared with another copy, unresolved V genes explain less than half, and the rest is unexplained. The sample records tens of thousands of clones, roughly 74% of which are singletons. The ten largest clones capture approximately 22% of the sample. Sequencing was done on a sample of PBMCs. The receptor source for this set is a woman aged 35 to 49 in good health and CMV-seropositive.

V and J are TRBV5-1 and TRBJ1-1; 7 nucleotides agree with TRBD1. V lost 4 bases, J lost 0 bases, and 6 bases stayed unmatched. The CDR3 is 15 amino acids. The germline V gene has CDR1 SGHRS and CDR2 YFSETQ. CDR3 region: CASSPETGLNTEAFF. CDR3 DNA sequence: TGCGCCAGCAGCCCCGAGACAGGGTTGAACACTGAAGCTTTCTTT.

V gene TRBV7-8 combines with J gene TRBJ1-1; D uncertain. The CDR3 is 13 amino acids. Germline CDR1 and CDR2: SGHVS and FQNEAQ. Trimming took off 5 bases at V and 5 bases at J, with 12 bases between the two ends. The CDR3 protein is CASSGGGRTEAFF. For the CDR3, the DNA is TGTGCCAGCAGCGGCGGAGGGAGGACTGAAGCTTTCTTT.

The genes are TRBV27 and TRBJ2-2; D is perhaps TRBD1 (5 bases). The V and J ends lost 7 bases and 1 base respectively, with 16 bases between them. This CDR3 has 16 amino acids. Germline V gene sequence: CDR1 MNHEY, CDR2 SMNVEV (reference sequence). The CDR3 reads CASTLRTQGNTGELFF. The CDR3 nucleotides are TGTGCCAGCACCCTCAGGACACAAGGGAACACCGGGGAGCTGTTTTTT.

This chain links TRBV9 with TRBJ1-2; the match to TRBD1 covers 7 bases. There are 15 residues in the CDR3. CDR1 is SGDLS and CDR2 is YYNGEE in the germline V gene. The J segment lost 6 bases and the V segment lost 0 bases, leaving 8 bases of the junction unmatched. CDR3 in amino acids: CASSVAGRGEDGYTF. CDR3 nucleotides: TGTGCCAGCAGCGTAGCGGGCAGGGGGGAGGATGGCTACACCTTC. The variable domain in full, with the rest retrieved from reference TRBV9 and TRBJ1-2, is DSGVTQTPKHLITATGQRVTLRCSPRSGDLSVYWYQQSLDQGLQFLIQYYNGEERAKGNILERFSAQQFPDLHSELNLSSLELGDSALYFCASSVAGRGEDGYTFGSGTRLTVV.

The CDR3: CASTRTGVPYEQYF. DNA for the CDR3: TGTGCCAGCACCCGGACAGGGGTCCCCTACGAGCAGTACTTC. The chain uses TRBV6-1 and TRBJ2-7, with 9 bases aligning to TRBD1. From germline, CDR1 is MNHNS and CDR2 SASEGT. V shed 7 bases and J 2 bases; nucleotides not matched to a gene: 6. CDR3 length equals 14 residues.

This clone was seen only a few times. V is TRBV19 and J is TRBJ1-1; a weak D match, TRBD1 (5 bases). V was trimmed by 5 bases and J by 5 bases, leaving 15 bases between them. CDR3 length equals 14 residues. Germline loops: CDR1 LNHDA, CDR2 SQIVND (reference sequence). This chain's CDR3 is CASSVSGGTTEAFF. CDR3 sequence (DNA): TGTGCCAGTAGTGTGTCGGGGGGGACGACTGAAGCTTTCTTT.

The CDR3 DNA follows: TGCGCCAGCAGTTCAAGACTAGCGGGACTCTACGAGCAGTACTTC. Protein product: CASSSRLAGLYEQYF. The rearrangement links TRBV10-1 to TRBJ2-7; 11 bases line up with TRBD2. V was clipped by 5 bases and J by 3 bases; unmatched bases: 6. This CDR3 contains 15 residues. The germline CDR1 and CDR2 sequences are WNHNN and SYGVQD (reference sequence).

The chain employs TRBV6-1 and TRBJ1-1; 7 positions match TRBD1. The CDR3 spans 13 residues. V lost 8 bases to trimming and J lost 0 bases; unmatched junction nucleotides: 3. CDR1 and CDR2 (germline): MNHNS, SASEGT. CDR3 DNA: TGTGCCAGCCCGGGGACAGTGAACACTGAAGCTTTCTTT. Encoded protein: CASPGTVNTEAFF.

The genes are TRBV5-1 and TRBJ1-1; tentatively, D is TRBD1 (5 bases). From germline, CDR1 is SGHRS and CDR2 YFSETQ. Trimming left V 4 bases short and J 11 bases short, with 15 bases between. The CDR3 extends over 12 amino acids. CDR3 nucleotide sequence: TGCGCCAGCAGCGGAACCGGGACTGTCGCTTTCTTT. Residues: CASSGTGTVAFF. The full variable domain, in which reference TRBV5-1 and TRBJ1-1 provide the parts outside the CDR3, is KAGVTQTPRYLIKTRGQQVTLSCSPISGHRSVSWYQQTPGQGLQFLFEYFSETQRNKGNFPGRFSGRQFSNSRSEMNVSTLELGDSALYLCASSGTGTVAFFGQGTRLTVV.

The chain has TRBV15 and TRBJ1-1; TRBD1 matches 7 bases. The CDR3 sequence is 14 residues long. J gave up 11 bases and V 3 bases, and 12 bases lay outside the gene matches. Germline V gives CDR1 LNHNV, CDR2 YYDKDF (reference sequence). The CDR3 DNA sequence: TGTGCCACCAGCAGGGGGGATAAGGGGGCGCGGGCTTTCTTT. The encoded protein is CATSRGDKGARAFF. The whole variable domain, filled in from reference TRBV15 and TRBJ1-1, reads DAMVIQNPRYQVTQFGKPVTLSCSQTLNHNVMYWYQQKSSQAPKLLFHYYDKDFNNEADTPDNFQSRRPNTSFCFLDIRSPGLGDTAMYLCATSRGDKGARAFFGQGTRLTVV.

The chain has TRBV4-1 and TRBJ1-5; D gene uncertain. CDR1 is MGHRA, CDR2 YSYEKL, per germline. The V end was cut by 5 bases, the J end by 3 bases, with 5 bases between. This CDR3 comprises 12 residues. In DNA form, the CDR3 reads TGCGCCAGCAGCGGGCACAATCAGCCCCAGCATTTT. Amino acid sequence: CASSGHNQPQHF.

The chain combines TRBV5-4 with TRBJ1-6, with TRBD1 as a possible D gene (6 bases). Germline V gene sequence: CDR1 SGHNT, CDR2 YYREEE (reference sequence). V was cut by 4 bases and J by 6 bases, with 17 bases left in between. The CDR3 totals 16 residues. CDR3 protein: CASSADRIEANSPLHF. The CDR3 DNA reads as TGTGCCAGCAGCGCCGACAGGATAGAAGCTAATTCACCCCTCCACTTT.

A single count supports this clone. The sample carries other DNA sequences with the same CDR3. This sequence joins TRBV5-1 and TRBJ2-7, with TRBD1 identical over 9 bases. This CDR3 contains 15 residues. J gave up 6 bases and V 4 bases, and 11 bases lay outside the gene matches. Germline values: CDR1 SGHRS, CDR2 YFSETQ. CDR3 residues: CASSPLAQGAGEQYF. The CDR3 region has the DNA TGCGCCAGCAGCCCACTGGCACAGGGGGCAGGCGAGCAGTACTTC. Looking up the rest from reference TRBV5-1 and TRBJ2-7 gives the full variable domain: KAGVTQTPRYLIKTRGQQVTLSCSPISGHRSVSWYQQTPGQGLQFLFEYFSETQRNKGNFPGRFSGRQFSNSRSEMNVSTLELGDSALYLCASSPLAQGAGEQYFGPGTRLTVT.

This clone was found a few times. The J gene is TRBJ1-2, the V gene TRBV6-6; no firm D call. Trimming stripped 7 bases from V and 0 bases from J, with 12 bases between. Germline V gene lookup returns CDR1 MNHNY and CDR2 SVGAGI (reference sequence). The length of the CDR3 is 14 residues. The CDR3 sequence: CASNDISTNYGYTF. In DNA, the CDR3 is TGTGCCAGCAATGACATATCTACTAACTATGGCTACACCTTC.

This chain links TRBV7-2 with TRBJ1-5; D ambiguous. V dropped 2 bases and J dropped 2 bases, with 10 bases sitting between them. Germline loops: CDR1 SGHTA, CDR2 FQGNSA. This CDR3 is built from 15 residues. CDR3 sequence: CASSLRTGGNQPQHF. DNA of the CDR3: TGTGCCAGCAGCTTAAGGACGGGAGGCAATCAGCCCCAGCATTTT. Looking up the rest from reference TRBV7-2 and TRBJ1-5 gives the full variable domain: GAGVSQSPSNKVTEKGKDVELRCDPISGHTALYWYRQSLGQGLEFLIYFQGNSAPDKSGLPSDRFSAERTGGSVSTLTIQRTQQEDSAVYLCASSLRTGGNQPQHFGDGTRLSIL.

This clone has only a few counts. The chain joins TRBV6-6 to TRBJ1-5; D is possibly TRBD1 (6 bases). Trimming stripped 0 bases from V and 7 bases from J, with 10 bases between. The CDR3 has 14 residues. The germline CDR1 and CDR2 sequences are MNHNY and SVGAGI (reference sequence). The CDR3 DNA reads TGTGCCAGCAGTTACTCGAGTGGGGGCCAGCCCCAGCATTTT. Translation gives CASSYSSGGQPQHF.

V and J are TRBV6-1 and TRBJ1-1; no firm D call. The CDR3 runs 13 residues. Germline-derived CDR1 and CDR2 are MNHNS and SASEGT. Trimming cost V 8 bases and J 1 base, with 11 bases left between them. CDR3 protein: CASDREGNTEAFF. CDR3 in DNA: TGTGCCAGCGACCGAGAGGGGAACACTGAAGCTTTCTTT.

This rearrangement joins TRBV10-1 to TRBJ2-1; D perhaps matches TRBD2 (5 bases). Between the trimmed V and J ends, which lost 5 bases and 5 bases, there was a span of 10 bases. This CDR3 has 13 residues. Per the germline V gene, CDR1 is WNHNN and CDR2 is SYGVQD (reference sequence). CDR3: CASSTGINNEQFF. The CDR3, as DNA: TGCGCCAGCAGTACCGGGATAAACAATGAGCAGTTCTTC.

V and J are TRBV27 and TRBJ2-3; 9 bases agree with TRBD2. The trim removed 1 base at V and 5 bases at J, leaving 4 bases unmatched. The length of the CDR3 is 15 residues. The V gene's germline CDR1 is MNHEY and CDR2 SMNVEV (reference sequence). The CDR3, as DNA: TGTGCCAGCAGTTTATGGGCGGGGGGGGAAGATACGCAGTATTTT. The encoded protein is CASSLWAGGEDTQYF.

The V and J genes are TRBV19 and TRBJ2-6; tentatively, D is TRBD2 (6 bases). V lost 0 bases to trimming and J lost 0 bases, with 6 bases between them. The CDR3 loop spans 16 amino acids. CDR1 and CDR2 from the germline V gene are LNHDA and SQIVND (reference sequence). CDR3 protein: CASSIEGGSGANVLTF. CDR3 nucleotides: TGTGCCAGTAGTATAGAGGGAGGCTCTGGGGCCAACGTCCTGACTTTC. The full variable domain, rest sourced from reference TRBV19 and TRBJ2-6, is DGGITQSPKYLFRKEGQNVTLSCEQNLNHDAMYWYRQDPGQGLRLIYYSQIVNDFQKGDIAEGYSVSREKKESFPLTVTSAQKNPTAFYLCASSIEGGSGANVLTFGAGSRLTVL.

In this sample, this clone turned up a few times. In DNA form, the CDR3 reads TGTGCCAGCAGTTTATCGGGGCTATATCAGCCCCAGCATTTT. It encodes CASSLSGLYQPQHF. The V call is TRBV27, the J call TRBJ1-5, with D perhaps matching TRBD1 (5 bases). Per germline, CDR1 MNHEY and CDR2 SMNVEV (reference sequence). Trimming took 0 bases from V and 5 from J, leaving 8 bases between them. CDR3 length: 14 amino acids.

The chain links TRBV9 to TRBJ2-6, with D hard to call. This CDR3 is built from 18 residues. Germline values: CDR1 SGDLS, CDR2 YYNGEE. The germline V and J ends were trimmed by 2 bases and 0 bases, with 15 bases remaining between them. This CDR3 reads CASSVPTVHLSGANVLTF. CDR3 bases: TGTGCCAGCAGCGTCCCAACAGTCCACCTCTCTGGGGCCAACGTCCTGACTTTC.

The rearrangement uses TRBV30 and TRBJ1-2; D is undetermined. Trimming cost V 2 bases and J 4 bases, with 11 bases left between them. The CDR3 runs to 13 residues. The germline CDR1 and CDR2 sequences are GTSNPN and SVGIG (reference sequence). CDR3 amino acids: CAWSPTGSYGYTF. The DNA for the CDR3 is TGTGCCTGGAGTCCGACGGGGTCCTATGGCTACACCTTC.

With regard to this clone: An end of the junction differs from the germline gene, which may be a read error. The gene calls are TRBV4-1 and TRBJ1-3; D call uncertain. Germline V lookup: CDR1 MGHRA, CDR2 YSYEKL. This CDR3 is 17 amino acids long. CDR3 in amino acids: CASSPREVGRSGSTIYF. CDR3 bases: TGCGCCAGCAGCCCCCGGGAGGTGGGCCGTTCAGGAAGCACCATATATTTT.

This chain joins TRBV10-1 and TRBJ1-2, with D hard to call. Trimming took off 3 bases at V and 8 bases at J, with 13 bases between the two ends. This CDR3 has 13 residues. The germline V gene has CDR1 WNHNN and CDR2 SYGVQD (reference sequence). The CDR3 protein is CASSDRRDGGYTF. As DNA, the CDR3 is TGCGCCAGCAGTGACAGACGGGATGGGGGCTACACCTTC.

The CDR3 loop reads CASSSPRGREKLFF. DNA for the CDR3: TGTGCCAGCAGCTCCCCCAGGGGAAGAGAAAAACTGTTTTTT. The V and J genes are TRBV11-2 and TRBJ1-4; possible D gene TRBD1, 6 bases. With 4 bases removed from V and 8 bases from J, the gap between germline ends came to 14 bases. Looked up from germline, CDR1 is SGHAT and CDR2 is FQNNGV. CDR3 length: 14 amino acids.

Only a few counts were recorded for this clone. The chain recombines TRBV15 with TRBJ1-2; TRBD1 might be the D (6 bases). CDR3 length equals 13 residues. Looked up from germline, CDR1 is LNHNV and CDR2 is YYDKDF (reference sequence). Trimming shortened V by 5 bases and J by 0 bases, and 7 bases separated the two germline ends. CDR3 DNA sequence: TGTGCCACCAGCGGGGACACTAACTATGGCTACACCTTC. Its translation is CATSGDTNYGYTF.

This chain uses TRBV5-4 with TRBJ1-2, with 7 bases fitting TRBD1. The CDR3 length is 15 residues. J lost 5 bases, V lost 0 bases, and 7 bases had no gene match. Germline values: CDR1 SGHNT, CDR2 YYREEE (reference sequence). This chain's CDR3 is CASSLAGQMSYGYTF. In DNA form, the CDR3 reads TGTGCCAGCAGCTTGGCGGGACAGATGAGTTATGGCTACACCTTC.

The chain carries TRBV6-1 and TRBJ1-2, with D unclear. Per germline, CDR1 MNHNS and CDR2 SASEGT. V was shortened by 8 bases and J by 6 bases, with 19 bases between the two germline ends. This CDR3 spans 14 amino acids. The CDR3 here is CASSQSVPRDGYTF. The CDR3 nucleotides are TGTGCCAGCTCCCAGTCGGTCCCGAGGGATGGCTACACCTTC.